The 14 T cell receptor beta chains below come from one sample, sequenced in a study of T-cell memory formation after mild COVID-19. TCRdb used MiXCR to reprocess the 5' RACE reads, holding one entry per CDR3 protein. The data contain a few hundred thousand distinct CDR3 sequences, 15% to 20% of them singletons. The sequencing input was PBMCs or a T cell subset sorted from them (not recorded which). The receptors originated from a man between 18 and 29 years old who had mild COVID-19 (a few samples of this study predate the infection). Cell type and time point are not known.

This clonotype was picked up a small number of times. This chain uses TRBV11-2 with TRBJ2-7, with D unclear. V lost 2 bases and J 3 bases, leaving 14 bases between the germline ends. The CDR3 consists of 15 residues. CDR1 is SGHAT, CDR2 FQNNGV, per germline. CDR3 DNA: TGTGCCAGCAGCTTATTTTCCACGCAGAACTACGAGCAGTACTTC. Translating gives CASSLFSTQNYEQYF.

In its sample, this clonotype was seen many times. The genes are TRBV4-3 and TRBJ2-6; the D is unclear. V lost 3 bases and J lost 0, with 6 bases in between. CDR1 is LGHNA and CDR2 is YSLEER in the germline V gene. There are 15 residues in the CDR3. Here the CDR3 DNA reads TGCGCCAGCAGCCAGGGCTACTCTGGGGCCAACGTCCTGACTTTC. Its translation: CASSQGYSGANVLTF.

The chain recombines TRBV5-5 with TRBJ1-1; no reliable D call. Germline CDR1 is SGHKS and CDR2 is YYEKEE (reference sequence). This CDR3 is built from 13 residues. Deletions cut 1 base from V and 1 base from J, with 5 bases between. In DNA form, the CDR3 reads TGTGCCAGCAGCTTGATTTCGAACACTGAAGCTTTCTTT. It specifies CASSLISNTEAFF.

This clonotype has only a few counts. The gene calls are TRBV9 and TRBJ1-2; D not certain. Germline CDR1 is SGDLS and CDR2 is YYNGEE. The CDR3 loop spans 15 amino acids. V was shortened by 0 bases and J by 8 bases, with 17 bases between the two germline ends. The CDR3 loop is CASSVEGFNPWGYTF. The CDR3 DNA reads TGTGCCAGCAGCGTAGAGGGATTTAACCCATGGGGCTACACCTTC.

In this sample, this clonotype turned up a few times. The rearrangement links TRBV7-2 to TRBJ2-5; tentatively, D is TRBD2 (6 bases). With 5 bases removed from V and 3 bases from J, the gap between germline ends came to 16 bases. The germline V gene has CDR1 SGHTA and CDR2 FQGNSA. The CDR3 sequence is 15 residues long. The CDR3 spells CASSDLNGGEETQYF. CDR3 nucleotides: TGTGCCAGCAGCGACCTTAATGGCGGGGAAGAGACCCAGTACTTC.

This clonotype has only one observation. The chain recombines TRBV6-5 with TRBJ2-7; D is possibly TRBD1 (5 bases). The CDR3 covers 14 residues. Germline CDR1 is MNHEY and CDR2 is SVGAGI. Trimming removed 6 bases at V and 2 bases at J, with 14 bases between. The CDR3 here is CASRSLTGAYEQYV. The CDR3 DNA sequence: TGTGCCAGCAGGAGCCTCACAGGTGCCTACGAGCAGTACGTC.

The chain carries TRBV3-1 and TRBJ2-2; 10 bases map to TRBD1. Germline assignment: CDR1 LGHDT and CDR2 YNNKEL (reference sequence). The CDR3 length is 15 residues. With 4 bases clipped from V and 5 bases from J, the junction kept 4 bases outside the gene matches. The DNA of the CDR3 is TGTGCCAGCAGCCGGACAGGGGGAAGAACCGGGGAGCTGTTTTTT. Its translation: CASSRTGGRTGELFF.

The chain has TRBV5-1 and TRBJ2-2, with 9 bases that match TRBD2. Germline V CDR1 and CDR2: SGHRS, YFSETQ. The CDR3 extends over 16 amino acids. Trimming removed 1 base from V and 7 bases from J; junction bases left unmatched: 8. The CDR3 DNA reads TGCGCCAGCAGCTTGACAGTAGCGGGGGAGTACGGGGAGCTGTTTTTT. Its translation is CASSLTVAGEYGELFF.

The gene calls are TRBV21-1 and TRBJ1-1; the D call TRBD1 from the table was never checked on the DNA. TRBV21-1 counts as a pseudogene. The CDR3 loop spans 16 amino acids. CDR3 residues: CASSGDLDRTNTEAFF. The DNA of the CDR3 is TGTGCCAGCAGCGGGGATTTGGACAGGACGAACACTGAAGCTTTCTTT.

The chain joins TRBV7-9 to TRBJ1-2; D ambiguous. CDR1 is SEHNR and CDR2 is FQNEAQ in the germline V gene (reference sequence). V lost 0 bases, J lost 8 bases, and 7 bases lay in between. This CDR3 has 12 amino acids. DNA for the CDR3: TGTGCCAGCAGCTTAGCGACAAGCGGCTACACCTTC. It specifies CASSLATSGYTF.

In its sample, this clonotype was seen a few times. The chain carries TRBV7-2 and TRBJ2-3; TRBD2 might be the D (5 bases). Per the germline V gene, CDR1 is SGHTA and CDR2 is FQGNSA. The CDR3 has 15 residues. Trimming removed 3 bases from V and 2 bases from J, with 12 bases in between. The CDR3 DNA reads as TGTGCCAGCAGCTTTACTAGTGGGATCACAGATACGCAGTATTTT. Its translation is CASSFTSGITDTQYF.

This clonotype has just a few counts. The J gene is TRBJ2-3, the V gene TRBV11-2, with a possible D match to TRBD2 (7 bases). V gave up 5 bases and J gave up 6 bases, with 18 bases separating them. The CDR3 totals 15 residues. From germline, CDR1 is SGHAT and CDR2 FQNNGV. CDR3: CASSPLGGHADTQYF. The DNA of the CDR3 is TGTGCCAGCAGCCCCTTGGGGGGGCATGCGGATACGCAGTATTTT.

The chain combines TRBV20-1 with TRBJ2-1, with 8 bases fitting TRBD2. V gave up 6 bases and J gave up 7 bases; unmatched junction bases: 14. Looked up from germline, CDR1 is DFQATT and CDR2 is SNEGSKA (reference sequence). CDR3 length: 15 residues. The CDR3 reads CSARESAGGWNEQFF. The CDR3 nucleotides read TGCAGTGCCCGCGAGTCGGCGGGGGGCTGGAATGAGCAGTTCTTC.

V and J are TRBV7-2 and TRBJ1-1; tentative D call: TRBD1 (5 bases). Germline V gene data show CDR1 as SGHTA and CDR2 as FQGNSA. The CDR3 has 18 amino acids. Trimming took 3 bases from V and 1 from J, leaving 21 bases between them. CDR3 sequence: CASSFFGGALASNTEAFF. CDR3 nucleotides: TGTGCCAGCAGCTTTTTTGGAGGGGCGCTTGCATCGAACACTGAAGCTTTCTTT.